This TCR beta chain was recorded in a study of shared clonotypes between healthy human individuals. Study context: The study drew on a couple of women and a few men aged 18 to 49 as donors. Broader study findings: It was only blood that was sampled, and tissue repertoires likely differ.

Genomic DNA (from each subset) was split evenly across several immunoSEQ plates. The protocol was immunoSEQ multiplex PCR, while the TCRdb copy is restricted to in-frame clones and leaves out a portion. The repertoire holds some 2,400,000 clones, with approximately 94% as singletons. The CDR3 length is 14 residues. Trimming took off 8 bases at V and 1 base at J, with 12 bases between the two ends. A CD45RA-negative memory subset and a CD45RA+ naive subset were separated from the CD4+ cells. Remarks on this clone: Its antigen is not identified.

Sequencing was performed on naive CD4+ T cells sorted from blood. Subset here: CD45RA+ positively selected. The sequence came from a man aged 18-30 years in good health. The chain couples TRBV6-7 to TRBJ2-1, with D perhaps matching TRBD2 (6 bases). TRBV6-7 belongs to the ORF category, with a function that is uncertain. The CDR3 DNA reads TGTGCCAGCCGCGGGACCGTGTCCTACAATGAGCAGTTCTTC. Protein product: CASRGTVSYNEQFF.